The next 5 T cell receptor beta chains were all read from a single sample in a study of T cells in Graves' hyperthyroidism and ophthalmopathy. Amplified TCR beta CDR3 regions derived from RNA transcripts. A set of HTBI primers served as the primers for a first-round RT-PCR of the TCR CDR3. TCRdb used MiXCR to reprocess the multiplex PCR reads, holding one entry per CDR3 protein. The sample contains nearly 750,000 distinct CDR3 sequences, over 35% of which appear only once. Sequenced input: blood. The receptors shown here come from a woman aged 40 to 50 with Graves' hyperthyroidism.

This clonotype was found a few times. V is TRBV12-3 or TRBV12-4 and J is TRBJ1-5, with D perhaps TRBD1 (5 bases). The V and J ends lost 4 bases and 7 bases respectively, with 14 bases between them. The CDR3 loop spans 14 amino acids. DNA of the CDR3: TGTGCCAGCAGTTCCGGACCCGGGACCCAGCCCCAGCATTTT. Protein sequence: CASSSGPGTQPQHF.

There are many counts of this clonotype. The V and J genes are TRBV4-3 and TRBJ2-5; D is unresolved. CDR1 is LGHNA and CDR2 is YSLEER in the germline V gene. V gave up 0 bases and J gave up 4 bases, with 18 bases separating them. This CDR3 region has 17 residues. The CDR3 loop is CASSQDYYSRLGETQYF. The CDR3 DNA sequence: TGCGCCAGCAGCCAAGATTACTACTCGAGATTGGGAGAGACCCAGTACTTC.

The chain couples TRBV27 to TRBJ2-7; D may be TRBD1 (6 bases). V lost 3 bases to trimming and J lost 5 bases, with 11 bases between them. The CDR3 consists of 13 residues. The V gene's germline CDR1 is MNHEY and CDR2 SMNVEV (reference sequence). In DNA form, the CDR3 reads TGTGCCAGCAGTTTGTCCACAGGGAACGAGCAGTACTTC. It is translated as CASSLSTGNEQYF.

This clonotype was seen a few times. The V and J genes are TRBV6-5 and TRBJ2-7; TRBD2 matches at 9 bases. The J segment lost 1 base and the V segment lost 8 bases, leaving 12 bases of the junction unmatched. CDR3 length: 16 residues. The germline V gene encodes CDR1 MNHEY and CDR2 SVGAGI. The CDR3 reads CASGLAGLDSSYEQYF. CDR3 nucleotides: TGTGCCAGCGGCCTAGCGGGGCTAGATTCATCCTACGAGCAGTACTTC.

The CDR3 DNA reads as TGTGCCAGCAGCCCGCGGGACAGGGGGCGAAGATTTAGCAATCAGCCCCAGCATTTT. Amino acid sequence: CASSPRDRGRRFSNQPQHF. The chain links TRBV7-8 to TRBJ1-5; TRBD1 aligns across 12 bases. This CDR3 spans 19 amino acids. CDR1 SGHVS and CDR2 FQNEAQ come from the germline V gene. J lost 0 bases, V lost 5 bases, and 11 bases had no gene match.